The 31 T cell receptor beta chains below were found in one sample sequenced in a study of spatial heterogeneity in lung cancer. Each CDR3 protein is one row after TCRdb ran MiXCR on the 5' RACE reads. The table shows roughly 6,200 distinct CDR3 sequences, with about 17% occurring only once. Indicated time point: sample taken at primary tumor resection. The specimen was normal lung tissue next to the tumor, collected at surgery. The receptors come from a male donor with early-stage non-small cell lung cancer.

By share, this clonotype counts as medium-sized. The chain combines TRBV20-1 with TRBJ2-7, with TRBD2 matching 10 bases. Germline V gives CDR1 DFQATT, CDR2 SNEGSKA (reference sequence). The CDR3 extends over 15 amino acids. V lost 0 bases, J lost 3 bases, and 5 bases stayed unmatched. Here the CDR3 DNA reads TGCAGTGCTAGAGATGCACTAGCGGGACGCTACGAGCAGTACTTC. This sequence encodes CSARDALAGRYEQYF.

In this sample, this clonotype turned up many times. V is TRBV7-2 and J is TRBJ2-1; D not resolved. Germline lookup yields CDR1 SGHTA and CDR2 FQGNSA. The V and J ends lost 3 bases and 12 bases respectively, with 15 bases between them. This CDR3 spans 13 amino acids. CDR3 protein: CASSFSTLAGQFF. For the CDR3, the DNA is TGTGCCAGCAGCTTCAGCACCCTCGCAGGGCAGTTCTTC.

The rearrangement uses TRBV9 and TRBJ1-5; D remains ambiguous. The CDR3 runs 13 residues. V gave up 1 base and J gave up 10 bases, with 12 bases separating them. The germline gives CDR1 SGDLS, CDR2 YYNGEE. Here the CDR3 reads CASSVREHKPQHF. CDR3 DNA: TGTGCCAGCAGCGTAAGAGAACACAAACCCCAGCATTTT.

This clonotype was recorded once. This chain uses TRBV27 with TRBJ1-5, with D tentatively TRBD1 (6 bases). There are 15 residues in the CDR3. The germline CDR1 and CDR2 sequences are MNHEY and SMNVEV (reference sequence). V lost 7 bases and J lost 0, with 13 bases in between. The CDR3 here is CASTLQGNSNQPQHF. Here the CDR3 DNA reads TGTGCCAGCACCCTACAGGGAAATAGCAATCAGCCCCAGCATTTT.

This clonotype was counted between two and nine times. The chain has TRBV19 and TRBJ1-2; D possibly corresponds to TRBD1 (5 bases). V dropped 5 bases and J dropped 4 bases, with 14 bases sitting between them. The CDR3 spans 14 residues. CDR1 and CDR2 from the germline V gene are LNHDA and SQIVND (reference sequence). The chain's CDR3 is CASSDTGLSYGYTF. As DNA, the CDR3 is TGTGCCAGTAGTGACACGGGACTGAGCTATGGCTACACCTTC. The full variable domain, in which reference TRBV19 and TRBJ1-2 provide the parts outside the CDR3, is DGGITQSPKYLFRKEGQNVTLSCEQNLNHDAMYWYRQDPGQGLRLIYYSQIVNDFQKGDIAEGYSVSREKKESFPLTVTSAQKNPTAFYLCASSDTGLSYGYTFGSGTRLTVV.

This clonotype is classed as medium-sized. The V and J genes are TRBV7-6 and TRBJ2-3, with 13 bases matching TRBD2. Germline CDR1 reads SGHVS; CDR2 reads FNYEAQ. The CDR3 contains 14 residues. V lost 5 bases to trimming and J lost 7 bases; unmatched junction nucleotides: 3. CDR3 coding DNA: TGTGCCAGCAGCCAACTAGCGGGAGGGAATACGCAGTATTTT. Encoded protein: CASSQLAGGNTQYF. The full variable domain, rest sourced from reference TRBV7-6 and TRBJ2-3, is GAGVSQSPRYKVTKRGQDVALRCDPISGHVSLYWYRQALGQGPEFLTYFNYEAQQDKSGLPNDRFSAERPEGSISTLTIQRTEQRDSAMYRCASSQLAGGNTQYFGPGTRLTVL.

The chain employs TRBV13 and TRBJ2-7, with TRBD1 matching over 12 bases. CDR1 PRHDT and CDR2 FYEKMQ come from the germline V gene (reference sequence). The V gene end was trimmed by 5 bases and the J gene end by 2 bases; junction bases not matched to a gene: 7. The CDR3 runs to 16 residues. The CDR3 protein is CASSRRDRGRPYEQYF. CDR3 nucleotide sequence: TGTGCCAGCAGCCGGAGGGACAGGGGGCGCCCCTACGAGCAGTACTTC.

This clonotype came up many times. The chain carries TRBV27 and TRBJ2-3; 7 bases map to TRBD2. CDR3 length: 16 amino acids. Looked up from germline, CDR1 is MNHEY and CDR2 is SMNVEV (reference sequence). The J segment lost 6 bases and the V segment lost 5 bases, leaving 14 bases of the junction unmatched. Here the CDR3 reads CASSGREGRKVDTQYF. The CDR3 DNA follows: TGTGCCAGCAGTGGGAGGGAGGGGCGGAAGGTTGATACGCAGTATTTT.

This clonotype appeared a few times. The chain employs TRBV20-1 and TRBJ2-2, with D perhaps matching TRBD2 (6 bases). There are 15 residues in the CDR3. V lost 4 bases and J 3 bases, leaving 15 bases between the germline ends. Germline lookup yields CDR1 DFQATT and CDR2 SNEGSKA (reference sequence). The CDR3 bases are TGCAGTGCTAAATTCGGGACTTATGACACCGGGGAGCTGTTTTTT. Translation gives CSAKFGTYDTGELFF.

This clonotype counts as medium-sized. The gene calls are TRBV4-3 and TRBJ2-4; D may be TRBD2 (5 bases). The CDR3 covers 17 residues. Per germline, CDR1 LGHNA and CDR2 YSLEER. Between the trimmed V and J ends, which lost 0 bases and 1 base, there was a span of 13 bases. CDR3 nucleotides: TGCGCCAGCAGCCAAGATACGGGTTCGGGGGCCAAAAACATTCAGTACTTC. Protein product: CASSQDTGSGAKNIQYF.

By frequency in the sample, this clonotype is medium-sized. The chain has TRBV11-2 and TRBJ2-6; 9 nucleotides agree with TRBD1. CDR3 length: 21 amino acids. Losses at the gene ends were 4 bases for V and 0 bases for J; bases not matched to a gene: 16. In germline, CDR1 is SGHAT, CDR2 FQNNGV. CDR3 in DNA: TGTGCCAGCAGCTCATTTCGGAAAGGGGACAGGGCCTACTCTGGGGCCAACGTCCTGACTTTC. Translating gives CASSSFRKGDRAYSGANVLTF.

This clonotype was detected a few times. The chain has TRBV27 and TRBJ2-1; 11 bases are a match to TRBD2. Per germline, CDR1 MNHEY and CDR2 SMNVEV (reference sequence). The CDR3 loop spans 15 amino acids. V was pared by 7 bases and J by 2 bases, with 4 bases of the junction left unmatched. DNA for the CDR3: TGTGCCAGCACACTAGCGGGAGAGACCTACAATGAGCAGTTCTTC. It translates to CASTLAGETYNEQFF.

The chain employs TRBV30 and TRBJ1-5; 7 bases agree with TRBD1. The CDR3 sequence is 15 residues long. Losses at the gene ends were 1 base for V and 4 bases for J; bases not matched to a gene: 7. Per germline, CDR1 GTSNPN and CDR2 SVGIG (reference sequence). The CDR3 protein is CAWSEGATLNQPQHF. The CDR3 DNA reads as TGTGCCTGGAGTGAGGGGGCAACTTTAAATCAGCCCCAGCATTTT.

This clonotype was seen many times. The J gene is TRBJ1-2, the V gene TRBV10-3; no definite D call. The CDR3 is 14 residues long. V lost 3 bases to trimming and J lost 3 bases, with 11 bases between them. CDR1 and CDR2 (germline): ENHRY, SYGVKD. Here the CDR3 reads CAISEAPAYYGYTF. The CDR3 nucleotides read TGTGCCATCAGTGAAGCGCCGGCTTACTATGGCTACACCTTC.

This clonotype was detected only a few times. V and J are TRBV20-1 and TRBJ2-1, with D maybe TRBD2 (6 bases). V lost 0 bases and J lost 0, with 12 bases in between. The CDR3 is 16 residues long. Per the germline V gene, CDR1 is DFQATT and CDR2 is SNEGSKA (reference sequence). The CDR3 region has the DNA TGCAGTGCTAGAGATGGGAGGAGAAGCTCCTACAATGAGCAGTTCTTC. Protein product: CSARDGRRSSYNEQFF.

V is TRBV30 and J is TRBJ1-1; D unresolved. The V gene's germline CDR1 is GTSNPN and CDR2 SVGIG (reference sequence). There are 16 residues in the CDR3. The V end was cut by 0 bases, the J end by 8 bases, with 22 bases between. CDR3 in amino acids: CAWSVQSLGTLGEAFF. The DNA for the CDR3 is TGTGCCTGGAGTGTTCAGAGCTTGGGAACATTAGGGGAAGCTTTCTTT.

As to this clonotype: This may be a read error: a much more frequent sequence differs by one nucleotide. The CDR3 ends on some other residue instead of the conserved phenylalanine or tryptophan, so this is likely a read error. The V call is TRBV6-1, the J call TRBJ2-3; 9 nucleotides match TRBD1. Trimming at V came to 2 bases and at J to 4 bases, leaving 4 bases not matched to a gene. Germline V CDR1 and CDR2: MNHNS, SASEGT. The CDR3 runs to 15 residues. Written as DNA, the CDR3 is TGTGCCAGCAGTGAACCGGGACAGGGATCAGATACGCAGTATCTT. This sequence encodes CASSEPGQGSDTQYL.

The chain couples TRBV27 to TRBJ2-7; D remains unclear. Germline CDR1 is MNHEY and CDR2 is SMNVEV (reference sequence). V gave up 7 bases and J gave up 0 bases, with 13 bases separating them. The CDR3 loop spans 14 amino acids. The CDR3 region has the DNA TGTGCCAGCACTCGGTGGTGGGGCTCCTACGAGCAGTACTTC. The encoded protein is CASTRWWGSYEQYF.

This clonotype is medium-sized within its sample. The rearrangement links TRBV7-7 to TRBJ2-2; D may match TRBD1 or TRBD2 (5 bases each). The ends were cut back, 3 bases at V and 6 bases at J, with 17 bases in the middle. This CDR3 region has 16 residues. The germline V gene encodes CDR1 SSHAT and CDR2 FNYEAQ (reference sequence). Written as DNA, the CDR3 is TGTGCCAGCAGCTTGTCGGGACCCGGATCCTCCGGGGAGCTGTTTTTT. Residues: CASSLSGPGSSGELFF.

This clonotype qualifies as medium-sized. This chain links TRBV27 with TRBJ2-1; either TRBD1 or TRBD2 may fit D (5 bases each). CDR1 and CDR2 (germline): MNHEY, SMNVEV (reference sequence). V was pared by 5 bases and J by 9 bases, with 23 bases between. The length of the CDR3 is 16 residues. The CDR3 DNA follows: TGTGCCAGCAGTCGCAAGGGGACCCCCGATGGGGGTGAGCAGTTCTTC. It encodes CASSRKGTPDGGEQFF.

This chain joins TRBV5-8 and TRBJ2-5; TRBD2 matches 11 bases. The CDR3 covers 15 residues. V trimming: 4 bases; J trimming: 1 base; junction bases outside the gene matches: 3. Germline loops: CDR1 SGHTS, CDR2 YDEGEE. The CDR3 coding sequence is TGTGCCAGCAGCGCCGGGACTAGCGGCCAAGAGACCCAGTACTTC. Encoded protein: CASSAGTSGQETQYF.

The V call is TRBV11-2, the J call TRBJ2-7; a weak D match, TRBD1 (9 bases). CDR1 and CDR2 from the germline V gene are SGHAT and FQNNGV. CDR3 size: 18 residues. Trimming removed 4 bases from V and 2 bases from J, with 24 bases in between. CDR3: CASSSTGGASAGAYEQYF. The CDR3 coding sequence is TGTGCCAGCAGCTCCACAGGGGGCGCGTCAGCGGGGGCCTACGAGCAGTACTTC.

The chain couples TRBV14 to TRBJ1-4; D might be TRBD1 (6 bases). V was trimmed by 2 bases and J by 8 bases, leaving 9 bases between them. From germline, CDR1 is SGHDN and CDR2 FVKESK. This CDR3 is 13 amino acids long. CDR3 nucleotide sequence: TGTGCCAGCAGCCAACGCGGGGGCGAAAAACTGTTTTTT. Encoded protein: CASSQRGGEKLFF.

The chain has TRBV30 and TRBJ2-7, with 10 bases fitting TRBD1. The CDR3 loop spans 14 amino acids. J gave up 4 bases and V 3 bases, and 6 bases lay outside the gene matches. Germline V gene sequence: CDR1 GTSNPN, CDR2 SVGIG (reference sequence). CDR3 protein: CAWRKTGGIYEQYF. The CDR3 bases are TGTGCCTGGAGAAAGACAGGGGGCATTTACGAGCAGTACTTC. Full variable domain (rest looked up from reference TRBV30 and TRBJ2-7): SQTIHQWPATLVQPVGSPLSLECTVEGTSNPNLYWYRQAAGRGLQLLFYSVGIGQISSEVPQNLSASRPQDRQFILSSKKLLLSDSGFYLCAWRKTGGIYEQYFGPGTRLTVT.

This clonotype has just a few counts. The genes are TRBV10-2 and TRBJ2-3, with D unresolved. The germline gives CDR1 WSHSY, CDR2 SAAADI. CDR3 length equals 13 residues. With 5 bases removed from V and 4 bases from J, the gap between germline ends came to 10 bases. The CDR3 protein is CASSQNGPDTQYF. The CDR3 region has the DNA TGCGCCAGCAGTCAAAACGGTCCAGATACGCAGTATTTT.

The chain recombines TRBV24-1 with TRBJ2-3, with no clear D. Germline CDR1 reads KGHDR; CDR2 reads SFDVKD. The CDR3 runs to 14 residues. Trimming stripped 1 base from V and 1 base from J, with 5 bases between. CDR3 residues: CATSDFYGTDTQYF. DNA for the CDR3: TGTGCCACCAGTGATTTCTACGGCACAGATACGCAGTATTTT.

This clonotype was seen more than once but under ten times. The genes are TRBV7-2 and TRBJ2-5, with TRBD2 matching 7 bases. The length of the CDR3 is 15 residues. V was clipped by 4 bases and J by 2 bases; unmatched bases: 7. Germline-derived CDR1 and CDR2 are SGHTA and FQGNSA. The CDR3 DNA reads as TGTGCCAGCAGCTCACCCCATAGCGGGCAAGAGACCCAGTACTTC. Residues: CASSSPHSGQETQYF.

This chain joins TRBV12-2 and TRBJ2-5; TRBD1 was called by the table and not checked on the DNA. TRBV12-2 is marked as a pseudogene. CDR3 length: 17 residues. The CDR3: CASRLSIPRGAQETQYF. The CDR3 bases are TGTGCAAGTCGCTTATCTATCCCCAGGGGCGCGCAAGAGACCCAGTACTTC.

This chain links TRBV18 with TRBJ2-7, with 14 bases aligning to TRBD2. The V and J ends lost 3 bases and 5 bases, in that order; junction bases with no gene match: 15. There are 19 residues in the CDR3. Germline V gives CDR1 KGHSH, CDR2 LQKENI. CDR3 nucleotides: TGTGCCAGCTCACCCCCGGGACTAGCGGGAGCTCGACTTTCGGACGAGCAGTACTTC. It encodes CASSPPGLAGARLSDEQYF.

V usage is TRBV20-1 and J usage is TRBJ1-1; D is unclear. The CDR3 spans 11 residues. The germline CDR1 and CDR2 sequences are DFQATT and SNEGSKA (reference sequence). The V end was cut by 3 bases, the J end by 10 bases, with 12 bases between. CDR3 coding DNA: TGCAGTGCTAGCAGCGAGGTTAGAGCTTTCTTT. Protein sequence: CSASSEVRAFF.

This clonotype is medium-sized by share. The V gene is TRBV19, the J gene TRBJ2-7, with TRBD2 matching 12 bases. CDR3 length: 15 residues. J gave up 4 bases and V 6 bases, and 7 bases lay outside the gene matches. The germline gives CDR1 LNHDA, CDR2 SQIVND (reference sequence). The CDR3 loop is CASRPGLAGMYEQYF. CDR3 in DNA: TGTGCCAGTAGACCCGGACTAGCGGGAATGTACGAGCAGTACTTC.